The present TCR beta chain was sequenced within a study of blood T cells in healthy people across ages. The extraction recovered at least 5 micrograms of total RNA per sample. Points from the study as a whole: The study regarded diversity estimates from one million T cells as underestimates. Comparison with aged donors showed that long-lived donors had more naive CD4+ cells and higher diversity.

A sample-barcoded 5' primer and a J-beta primer mix were used in a second PCR of about 7 to 12 cycles. Each cDNA molecule, via a template-switch adaptor with 12 random nucleotides, was tagged. TCRdb re-derived calls from the 5' RACE reads in MiXCR, one entry per CDR3 protein. The sample lists 700,000 to 1,000,000 distinct CDR3 sequences, approximately 48% occurring once. The V end lost 7 bases, the J end lost 11 bases, and 22 bases lay between the germline ends. The CDR3 runs to 14 residues. Germline V lookup: CDR1 KGHDR, CDR2 SFDVKD. A remark on this clonotype: Antigen specificity is unknown.

The V and J genes are TRBV24-1 and TRBJ2-5; tentatively, D is TRBD1 (6 bases). Sequencing was carried out using blood. The clonotype was recovered from a man aged 60 to 75 in good health. CDR3 amino acids: CATSRDIYLGEQYF. CDR3 nucleotides: TGTGCCACCAGCCGGGACATTTACTTGGGTGAGCAGTACTTC.